This TCR beta chain was sequenced in a study of blood T cell repertoires in COVID-19. The overall study: The United States, Italy and Spain were the sources of the acute and convalescent COVID-19 samples. The analysed material was cDNA or gDNA that came from T cells, B-cell-depleted T cells, or PBMCs.

This clone has just a few counts. The CDR3 spans 14 residues. The trim removed 5 bases at V and 2 bases at J, leaving 5 bases unmatched. CDR1 PRHDT and CDR2 FYEKMQ come from the germline V gene (reference sequence). Original handling: Estimated nucleated cell counts came from reference gene primer amplification. Clones were sequenced by immunoSEQ multiplex PCR, and TCRdb holds only the in-frame ones, with some missing. V and J calls and clone size come straight from that table; D and trimming were deduced from the DNA. The sample gives 50,000 to 70,000 clones, around 87% of which show up once; about 7.2% is in the top ten.

The rearrangement uses TRBV13 and TRBJ2-7; TRBD1 agrees at 8 bases. The TCR originated in a man aged 60 to 69 with active or convalescent COVID-19. Sequenced: peripheral blood. The CDR3, as DNA: TGTGCCAGCAGCCAGAGGGGACAGGCCTACGAGCAGTACTTC. Translating gives CASSQRGQAYEQYF.